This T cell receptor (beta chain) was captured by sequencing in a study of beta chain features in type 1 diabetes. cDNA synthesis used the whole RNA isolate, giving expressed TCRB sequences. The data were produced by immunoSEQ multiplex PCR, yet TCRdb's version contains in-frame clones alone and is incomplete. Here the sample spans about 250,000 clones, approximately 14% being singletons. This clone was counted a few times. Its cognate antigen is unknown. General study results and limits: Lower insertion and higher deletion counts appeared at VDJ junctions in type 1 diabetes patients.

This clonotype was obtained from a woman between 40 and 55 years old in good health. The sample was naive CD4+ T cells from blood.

The CDR3 here is CASSAAGSTNEKLFF. The CDR3 nucleotides read TGTGCCAGCAGCGCCGCAGGGTCCACTAATGAAAAACTGTTTTTT. The rearrangement joins TRBV9 to TRBJ1-4; D perhaps matches TRBD1 (5 bases). The germline V gene encodes CDR1 SGDLS and CDR2 YYNGEE. The V and J ends lost 3 bases and 2 bases respectively, with 11 bases between them. The CDR3 sequence is 15 residues long.